This passage covers 26 T cell receptor beta chains from one sample sequenced in a study of CD8+ T cells in alopecia areata (dated by TCRdb to between 2018 and 2020). Library prep was done by the immunoSEQ multiplex PCR assay. For TCR sequencing, RNA was extracted from every sample and reverse transcribed into cDNA to serve as template. TCRdb provides this immuneACCESS table in a form limited to in-frame rearrangements. Some clones are lacking; in checked studies, under half of them reflect an unresolved V gene, and why the rest are absent is not known. For this sample there are some 130,000 clones; about 60% appear just once. The ten largest make up under 7.5% of the sample. What the time point label conveys for this sample: baseline before oral tofacitinib. The material sequenced was CD4+ T cells sorted from blood, taken at week 0. These receptors came from a human donor with alopecia areata.

The chain employs TRBV12-5 and TRBJ2-1; TRBD1 matches at 7 bases. Germline loops: CDR1 LGHNT, CDR2 FRNRAP. CDR3 length: 15 amino acids. V shed 5 bases and J 7 bases; nucleotides not matched to a gene: 11. This chain's CDR3 is CASGPPLTGYNEQFF. In DNA, the CDR3 is TGTGCTAGTGGTCCTCCCCTGACAGGGTATAATGAGCAGTTCTTC.

The table lists this clone with many counts. This chain uses TRBV2 with TRBJ2-7, with D tentatively TRBD2 (6 bases). Trimming stripped 2 bases from V and 2 bases from J, with 16 bases between. Germline CDR1 and CDR2: SNHLY and FYNNEI. The CDR3 is 16 amino acids. CDR3 coding DNA: TGTGCCAGCAGTGAATTACGGCTAGCGCGAGCCTACGAGCAGTACTTC. The encoded protein is CASSELRLARAYEQYF.

The gene calls are TRBV28 and TRBJ2-1, with 9 bases that match TRBD1. There are 14 residues in the CDR3. Looked up from germline, CDR1 is MDHEN and CDR2 is SYDVKM. With V trimmed by 10 bases and J by 7 bases, 11 bases remained unmatched. CDR3 bases: TGTGCCATGGGGCCTGGACAGGGGCGAAATGAGCAGTTCTTC. Its translation is CAMGPGQGRNEQFF.

This clone came up a few times. This rearrangement joins TRBV29-1 to TRBJ2-1, with TRBD2 identical over 9 bases. The CDR3 has 16 residues. Losses at the gene ends were 4 bases for V and 7 bases for J; bases not matched to a gene: 14. Germline V gene data show CDR1 as SQVTM and CDR2 as ANQGSEA. The CDR3 DNA sequence: TGCAGCGTTGGCGGGCCCCTCGCGGGGGGGTATAATGAGCAGTTCTTC. Protein sequence: CSVGGPLAGGYNEQFF.

This clone was picked up a small number of times. The V call is TRBV5-6, the J call TRBJ1-3; the match to TRBD1 covers 7 bases. V dropped 5 bases and J dropped 2; count of bases not matched to a gene: 4. Germline values: CDR1 SGHDT, CDR2 YYEEEE. This CDR3 comprises 14 residues. The CDR3 sequence: CASSSTGAGNTIYF. CDR3 coding DNA: TGTGCCAGCAGTTCTACAGGGGCTGGAAACACCATATATTTT.

The J gene is TRBJ2-1, the V gene TRBV30, with D uncertain. This CDR3 spans 16 amino acids. Trimming left V 0 bases short and J 8 bases short, with 20 bases between. Germline values: CDR1 GTSNPN, CDR2 SVGIG (reference sequence). The chain's CDR3 is CAWSVLRRRSSDEQFF. As DNA, the CDR3 is TGTGCCTGGAGTGTACTCAGGCGACGGAGTTCGGATGAGCAGTTCTTC.

This chain joins TRBV7-2 and TRBJ1-2; D uncertain. Trimming stripped 1 base from V and 4 bases from J, with 7 bases between. There are 13 residues in the CDR3. Germline CDR1 and CDR2: SGHTA and FQGNSA. DNA for the CDR3: TGTGCCAGCAGCTTAGGGGAGGCCTATGGCTACACCTTC. It translates to CASSLGEAYGYTF.

This clone appeared a few times. This sequence joins TRBV12-5 and TRBJ1-1; 8 nucleotides align to TRBD1. V shed 1 base and J 11 bases; nucleotides not matched to a gene: 0. Germline V gene lookup returns CDR1 LGHNT and CDR2 FRNRAP. There are 11 residues in the CDR3. The CDR3 loop reads CASGLGQGAFF. The DNA for the CDR3 is TGTGCTAGTGGTTTGGGACAGGGGGCTTTCTTT.

In this sample, this clone turned up once. The chain is built from TRBV2 and TRBJ1-6, with 8 bases identical to TRBD1. Germline V gene lookup returns CDR1 SNHLY and CDR2 FYNNEI. This CDR3 has 15 residues. V was pared by 2 bases and J by 8 bases, with 5 bases of the junction left unmatched. The CDR3 sequence is CASSEQTGADSPLHF. For the CDR3, the DNA is TGTGCCAGCAGTGAACAGACAGGGGCGGATTCACCCCTCCACTTT.

The table lists this clone with a count of one. The gene calls are TRBV6-6 and TRBJ1-5; the match to TRBD1 covers 7 bases. In germline, CDR1 is MNHNY, CDR2 SVGAGI (reference sequence). Unmatched junction bases numbered 11, after V lost 5 bases and J lost 7 bases. The CDR3 length is 15 residues. DNA for the CDR3: TGTGCCAGCAGTACAACAGGGGTAGGGGGACAGCCCCAGCATTTT. As protein: CASSTTGVGGQPQHF.

By proportion, this clone is medium-sized (0.01 to 0.1%). The V and J genes are TRBV5-1 and TRBJ2-3; possibly TRBD2 for D (5 bases). The CDR3 has 14 amino acids. CDR1 and CDR2 (germline): SGHRS, YFSETQ. V was shortened by 2 bases and J by 5 bases, with 12 bases between the two germline ends. For the CDR3, the DNA is TGCGCCAGCAGCTTCTCATCTGAGGGAGATACGCAGTATTTT. Its protein product is CASSFSSEGDTQYF.

This clone was detected only a few times. The chain links TRBV7-9 to TRBJ1-2; no clear D gene. The germline V and J ends were trimmed by 2 bases and 4 bases, with 11 bases remaining between them. The germline CDR1 and CDR2 sequences are SEHNR and FQNEAQ (reference sequence). This CDR3 contains 14 residues. The CDR3, as DNA: TGTGCCAGCAGCTTATTTGGTCCCCTCTATGGCTACACCTTC. This encodes CASSLFGPLYGYTF.

The gene calls are TRBV4-3 and TRBJ1-6, with D tentatively TRBD1 (5 bases). Trimming cost V 1 base and J 9 bases, with 13 bases left between them. Germline lookup yields CDR1 LGHNA and CDR2 YSLEER. The CDR3 extends over 15 amino acids. CDR3 residues: CASSQAQGFTSPLHF. The CDR3 nucleotides are TGCGCCAGCAGCCAAGCCCAGGGTTTCACTTCACCCCTCCACTTT.

V gene TRBV25-1 combines with J gene TRBJ2-1; 9 bases line up with TRBD1. This CDR3 region has 16 residues. V gave up 5 bases and J gave up 5 bases; unmatched junction bases: 10. Germline V gene data show CDR1 as MGHDK and CDR2 as SYGVNS. The CDR3 spells CASSLTGGVQHNEQFF. The CDR3 nucleotides are TGTGCCAGCAGTCTTACAGGGGGCGTTCAACACAATGAGCAGTTCTTC.

The chain is built from TRBV4-1 and TRBJ2-3, with 8 bases lining up with TRBD2. Germline V gives CDR1 MGHRA, CDR2 YSYEKL. V shed 4 bases and J 4 bases; nucleotides not matched to a gene: 1. The CDR3 spans 13 residues. The CDR3: CASSRTSSDTQYF. The CDR3 coding sequence is TGCGCCAGCAGCCGGACTAGCTCAGATACGCAGTATTTT.

The chain employs TRBV19 and TRBJ2-3; 9 positions match TRBD2. In germline, CDR1 is LNHDA, CDR2 SQIVND (reference sequence). V lost 5 bases to trimming and J lost 6 bases; unmatched junction nucleotides: 9. This CDR3 is 15 amino acids long. CDR3 DNA: TGTGCCAGTAGTGCAAGGACTAGCGTTGGGGATACGCAGTATTTT. As protein: CASSARTSVGDTQYF.

In this sample, this clone turned up a few times. This chain links TRBV2 with TRBJ2-2; TRBD2 is a possible D gene (6 bases). CDR1 is SNHLY and CDR2 is FYNNEI in the germline V gene. Deletions cut 6 bases from V and 6 bases from J, with 17 bases between. The CDR3 is 15 amino acids. CDR3 nucleotide sequence: TGTGCCAGCAGCGGACGGGGGAATGTCGCCGGGGAGCTGTTTTTT. It codes for CASSGRGNVAGELFF.

V usage is TRBV30 and J usage is TRBJ2-2; the match to TRBD1 covers 7 bases. Germline V gene lookup returns CDR1 GTSNPN and CDR2 SVGIG (reference sequence). The CDR3 spans 15 residues. With V trimmed by 3 bases and J by 0 bases, 4 bases remained unmatched. The CDR3 loop reads CAWSAGTANTGELFF. Written as DNA, the CDR3 is TGTGCCTGGAGCGCCGGGACAGCGAACACCGGGGAGCTGTTTTTT.

V usage is TRBV5-6 and J usage is TRBJ1-1; D gene unclear. Germline values: CDR1 SGHDT, CDR2 YYEEEE. This CDR3 region has 11 residues. V was pared by 4 bases and J by 5 bases, with 6 bases between. Written as DNA, the CDR3 is TGTGCCAGCAGCCGGCGGACTGAAGCTTTCTTT. The encoded protein is CASSRRTEAFF.

The V and J genes are TRBV18 and TRBJ1-2; 7 nucleotides agree with TRBD1. The CDR3 length is 15 residues. Germline-derived CDR1 and CDR2 are KGHSH and LQKENI. Germline trimming cut 4 bases from V and 3 bases from J; bases unmatched to any gene: 8. This CDR3 is CASSLAGGVDYGYTF. The CDR3 DNA reads as TGTGCCAGCTCACTAGCAGGGGGAGTGGACTATGGCTACACCTTC.

The chain recombines TRBV15 with TRBJ1-5, with D tentatively TRBD1 (6 bases). Germline V CDR1 and CDR2: LNHNV, YYDKDF (reference sequence). The V end lost 1 base, the J end lost 4 bases, and 8 bases lay between the germline ends. This CDR3 is 14 amino acids long. This CDR3 reads CATSRGQANQPQHF. As DNA, the CDR3 is TGTGCCACCAGCAGAGGACAGGCAAATCAGCCCCAGCATTTT.

This clone has a handful of counts. This sequence joins TRBV7-6 and TRBJ2-3, with D unresolved. The CDR3 is made up of 13 amino acids. Germline assignment: CDR1 SGHVS and CDR2 FNYEAQ. V lost 3 bases and J 2 bases, leaving 6 bases between the germline ends. The CDR3 region has the DNA TGTGCCAGCAGCTTCGACTTCACAGATACGCAGTATTTT. It encodes CASSFDFTDTQYF.

This clone was detected a few times. This chain uses TRBV29-1 with TRBJ1-2, with a possible D match to TRBD1 (6 bases). The CDR3 runs 12 residues. Germline CDR1 is SQVTM and CDR2 is ANQGSEA. Trimming shortened V by 2 bases and J by 7 bases, and 11 bases separated the two germline ends. The CDR3 DNA follows: TGCAGCGTTGAATTTGGCAGGGGTGGCTACACCTTC. Amino acid sequence: CSVEFGRGGYTF. Combining the CDR3 with reference TRBV29-1 and TRBJ1-2 gives the whole variable domain SAVISQKPSRDICQRGTSLTIQCQVDSQVTMMFWYRQQPGQSLTLIATANQGSEATYESGFVIDKFPISRPNLTFSTLTVSNMSPEDSSIYLCSVEFGRGGYTFGSGTRLTVV.

The genes are TRBV6-5 and TRBJ1-6; 8 bases align to TRBD1. V shed 0 bases, J shed 7 bases, and the junction held 5 bases outside the gene matches. CDR1 MNHEY and CDR2 SVGAGI come from the germline V gene. There are 16 residues in the CDR3. CDR3 sequence: CASSYSIQGANSPLHF. CDR3 DNA: TGTGCCAGCAGTTACTCGATTCAGGGGGCGAATTCACCCCTCCACTTT.

There are a few counts of this clone. This chain connects TRBV5-1 to TRBJ2-1; 7 bases match TRBD1. This CDR3 region has 14 residues. Germline values: CDR1 SGHRS, CDR2 YFSETQ. V shed 4 bases, J shed 2 bases, and the junction held 3 bases outside the gene matches. The CDR3 DNA follows: TGCGCCAGCAGCGGTGGGACAGCCTACAATGAGCAGTTCTTC. Residues: CASSGGTAYNEQFF.

This clone has only one observation. J is TRBJ1-2 and V is TRBV6-5, with TRBD1 as a possible D gene (5 bases). The CDR3 consists of 13 residues. Deletions cut 2 bases from V and 2 bases from J, with 6 bases between. Germline V gene lookup returns CDR1 MNHEY and CDR2 SVGAGI. CDR3 sequence (DNA): TGTGCCAGCAGTTACGGGGCGAACTATGGCTACACCTTC. This sequence encodes CASSYGANYGYTF.